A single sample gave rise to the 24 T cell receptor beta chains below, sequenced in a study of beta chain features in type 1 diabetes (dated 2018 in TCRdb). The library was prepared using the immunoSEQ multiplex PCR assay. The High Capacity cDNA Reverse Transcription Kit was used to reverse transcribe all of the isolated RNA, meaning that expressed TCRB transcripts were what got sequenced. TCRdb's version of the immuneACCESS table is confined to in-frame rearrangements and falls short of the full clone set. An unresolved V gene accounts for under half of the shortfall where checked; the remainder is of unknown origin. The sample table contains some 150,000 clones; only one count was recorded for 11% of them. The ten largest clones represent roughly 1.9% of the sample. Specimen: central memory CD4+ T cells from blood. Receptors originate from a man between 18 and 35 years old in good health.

CDR3 amino acids: CASGRGQIKETQYF. The CDR3 DNA reads TGTGCCAGCGGTCGTGGACAGATAAAAGAGACCCAGTACTTC. The chain has TRBV7-2 and TRBJ2-5, with D possibly TRBD1 on 6 matching bases. CDR1 is SGHTA and CDR2 is FQGNSA in the germline V gene. The CDR3 has 14 residues. V gave up 8 bases and J gave up 3 bases, with 16 bases separating them.

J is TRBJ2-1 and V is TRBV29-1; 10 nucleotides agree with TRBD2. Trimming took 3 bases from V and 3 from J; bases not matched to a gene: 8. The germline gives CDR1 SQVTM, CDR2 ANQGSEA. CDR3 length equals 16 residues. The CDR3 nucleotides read TGCAGCGTTGAGGCCATTATAGCGGGGGGCTACAATGAGCAGTTCTTC. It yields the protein CSVEAIIAGGYNEQFF.

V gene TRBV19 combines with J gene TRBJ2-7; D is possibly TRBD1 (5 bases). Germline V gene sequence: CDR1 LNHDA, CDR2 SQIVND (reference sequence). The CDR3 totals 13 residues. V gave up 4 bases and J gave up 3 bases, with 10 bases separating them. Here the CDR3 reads CASSNGQGYEQYF. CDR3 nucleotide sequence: TGTGCCAGTAGTAATGGGCAGGGCTACGAGCAGTACTTC.

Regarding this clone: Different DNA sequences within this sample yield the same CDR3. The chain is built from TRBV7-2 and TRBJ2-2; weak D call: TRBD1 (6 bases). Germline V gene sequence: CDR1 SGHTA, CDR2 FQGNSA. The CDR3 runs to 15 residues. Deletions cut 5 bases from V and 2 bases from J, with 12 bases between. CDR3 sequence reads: CASSPTGTNTGELFF. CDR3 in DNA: TGTGCCAGCAGCCCAACAGGGACAAACACCGGGGAGCTGTTTTTT.

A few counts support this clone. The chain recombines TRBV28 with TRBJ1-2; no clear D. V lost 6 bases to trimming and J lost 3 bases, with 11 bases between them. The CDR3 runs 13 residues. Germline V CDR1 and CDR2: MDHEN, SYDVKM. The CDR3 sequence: CASRLTKDYGYTF. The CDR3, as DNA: TGTGCCAGCAGGCTAACAAAGGACTATGGCTACACCTTC.

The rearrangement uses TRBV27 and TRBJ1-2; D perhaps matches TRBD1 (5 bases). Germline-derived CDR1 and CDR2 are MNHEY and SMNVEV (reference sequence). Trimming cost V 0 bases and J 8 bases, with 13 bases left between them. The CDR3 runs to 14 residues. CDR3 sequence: CASSLSVRAGGYTF. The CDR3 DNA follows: TGTGCCAGCAGTTTATCGGTCAGGGCGGGAGGCTACACCTTC.

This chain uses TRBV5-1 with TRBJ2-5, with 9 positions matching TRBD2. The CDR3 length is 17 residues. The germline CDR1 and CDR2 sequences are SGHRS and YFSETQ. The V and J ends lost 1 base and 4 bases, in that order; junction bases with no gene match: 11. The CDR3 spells CASSLTPPSGGTETQYF. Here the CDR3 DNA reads TGCGCCAGCAGCTTGACCCCCCCCAGCGGGGGGACAGAGACCCAGTACTTC.

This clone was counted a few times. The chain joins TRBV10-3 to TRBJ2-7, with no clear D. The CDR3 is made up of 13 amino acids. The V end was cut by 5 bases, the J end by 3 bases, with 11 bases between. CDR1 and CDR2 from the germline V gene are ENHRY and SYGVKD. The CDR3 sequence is CAISYRVDYEQYF. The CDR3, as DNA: TGTGCCATCAGTTACCGGGTTGACTACGAGCAGTACTTC.

CDR3: CASSESRLDSPPLHF. The CDR3 region has the DNA TGTGCCAGCAGTGAATCCCGTCTGGACTCACCACCCCTCCACTTT. This rearrangement joins TRBV25-1 to TRBJ1-6; D gene ambiguous. This CDR3 region has 15 residues. CDR1 and CDR2 from the germline V gene are MGHDK and SYGVNS. Trimming took 1 base from V and 11 from J, leaving 15 bases between them.

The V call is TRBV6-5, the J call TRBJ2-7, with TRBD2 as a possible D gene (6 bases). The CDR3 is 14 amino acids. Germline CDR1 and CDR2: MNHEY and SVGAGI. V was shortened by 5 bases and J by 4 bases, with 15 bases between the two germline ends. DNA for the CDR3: TGTGCCAGCAGTAAACAGGAAGGGACTTACGAGCAGTACTTC. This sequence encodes CASSKQEGTYEQYF.

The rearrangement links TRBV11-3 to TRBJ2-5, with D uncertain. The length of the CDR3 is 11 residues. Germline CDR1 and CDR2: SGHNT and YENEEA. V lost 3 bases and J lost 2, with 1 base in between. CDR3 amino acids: CASSFQETQYF. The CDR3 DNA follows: TGTGCCAGCAGCTTTCAAGAGACCCAGTACTTC.

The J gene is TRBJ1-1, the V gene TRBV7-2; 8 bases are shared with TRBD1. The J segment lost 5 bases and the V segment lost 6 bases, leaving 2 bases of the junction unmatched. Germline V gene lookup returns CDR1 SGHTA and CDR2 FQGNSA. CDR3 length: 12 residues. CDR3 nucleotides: TGTGCCAGCAGACGGACAGGGACTGAAGCTTTCTTT. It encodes CASRRTGTEAFF.

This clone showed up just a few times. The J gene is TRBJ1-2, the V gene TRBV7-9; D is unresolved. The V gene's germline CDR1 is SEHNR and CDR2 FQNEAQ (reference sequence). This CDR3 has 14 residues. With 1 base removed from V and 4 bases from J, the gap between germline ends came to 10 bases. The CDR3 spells CASSLGSQAYGYTF. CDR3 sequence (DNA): TGTGCCAGCAGCTTAGGTTCGCAGGCCTATGGCTACACCTTC.

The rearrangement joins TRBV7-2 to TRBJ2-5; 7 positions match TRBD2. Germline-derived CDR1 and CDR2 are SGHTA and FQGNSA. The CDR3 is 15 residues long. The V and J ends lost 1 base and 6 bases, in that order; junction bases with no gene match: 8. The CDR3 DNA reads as TGTGCCAGCAGCTTAGGAGGCGGGAGATGGAAGACCCAGTACTTC. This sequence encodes CASSLGGGRWKTQYF.

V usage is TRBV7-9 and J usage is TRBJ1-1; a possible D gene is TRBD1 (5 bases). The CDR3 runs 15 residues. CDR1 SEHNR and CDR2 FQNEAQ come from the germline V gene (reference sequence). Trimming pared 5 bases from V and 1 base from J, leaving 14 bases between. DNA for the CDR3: TGTGCCAGCAGCGCGCAGGGTGTCGGGAACACTGAAGCTTTCTTT. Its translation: CASSAQGVGNTEAFF.

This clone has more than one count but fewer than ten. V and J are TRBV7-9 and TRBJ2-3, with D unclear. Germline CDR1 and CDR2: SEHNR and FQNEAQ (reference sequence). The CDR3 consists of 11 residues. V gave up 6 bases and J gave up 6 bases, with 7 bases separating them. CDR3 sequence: CASRAPDTQYF. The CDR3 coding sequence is TGTGCCAGCAGGGCTCCGGATACGCAGTATTTT.

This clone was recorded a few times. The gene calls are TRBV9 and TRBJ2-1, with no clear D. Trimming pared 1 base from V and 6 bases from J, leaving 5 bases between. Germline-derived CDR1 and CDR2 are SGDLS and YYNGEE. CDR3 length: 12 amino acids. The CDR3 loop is CASSVLANEQFF. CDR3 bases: TGTGCCAGCAGCGTATTGGCCAATGAGCAGTTCTTC.

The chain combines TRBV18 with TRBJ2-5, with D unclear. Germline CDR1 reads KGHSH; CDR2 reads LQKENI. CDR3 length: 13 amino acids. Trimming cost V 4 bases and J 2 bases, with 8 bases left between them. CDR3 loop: CASSLRDQETQYF. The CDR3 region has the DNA TGTGCCAGCTCACTTCGAGATCAAGAGACCCAGTACTTC.

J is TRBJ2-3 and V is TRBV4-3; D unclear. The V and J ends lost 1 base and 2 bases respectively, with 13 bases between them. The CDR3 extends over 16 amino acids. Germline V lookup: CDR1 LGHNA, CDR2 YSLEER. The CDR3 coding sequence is TGCGCCAGCAGCCAAGTCGGTAGTTCCTACACAGATACGCAGTATTTT. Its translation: CASSQVGSSYTDTQYF.

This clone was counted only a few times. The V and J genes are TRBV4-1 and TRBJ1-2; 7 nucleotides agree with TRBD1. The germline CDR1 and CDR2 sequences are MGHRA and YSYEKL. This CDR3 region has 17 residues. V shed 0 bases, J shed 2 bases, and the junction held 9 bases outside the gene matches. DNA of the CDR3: TGCGCCAGCAGCCAAGATATTGGGACAGCTTCGAACTATGGCTACACCTTC. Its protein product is CASSQDIGTASNYGYTF.

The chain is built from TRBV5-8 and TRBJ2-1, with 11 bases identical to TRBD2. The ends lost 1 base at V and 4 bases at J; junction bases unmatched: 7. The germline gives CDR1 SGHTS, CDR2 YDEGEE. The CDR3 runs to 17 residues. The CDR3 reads CASSLSLGLAEYNEQFF. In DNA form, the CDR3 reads TGTGCCAGCAGCTTGTCGTTGGGACTAGCGGAGTACAATGAGCAGTTCTTC. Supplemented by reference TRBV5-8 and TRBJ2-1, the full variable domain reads EAGVTQSPTHLIKTRGQQATLRCSPISGHTSVYWYQQALGLGLQFLLWYDEGEERNRGNFPPRFSGRQFPNYSSELNVNALELEDSALYLCASSLSLGLAEYNEQFFGPGTRLTVL.

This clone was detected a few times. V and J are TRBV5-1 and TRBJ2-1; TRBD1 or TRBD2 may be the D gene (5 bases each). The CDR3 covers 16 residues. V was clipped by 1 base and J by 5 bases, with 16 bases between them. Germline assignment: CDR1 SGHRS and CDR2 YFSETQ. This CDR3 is CASSLRGWQGHNEQFF. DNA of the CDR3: TGCGCCAGCAGCTTGCGTGGATGGCAGGGACACAATGAGCAGTTCTTC.

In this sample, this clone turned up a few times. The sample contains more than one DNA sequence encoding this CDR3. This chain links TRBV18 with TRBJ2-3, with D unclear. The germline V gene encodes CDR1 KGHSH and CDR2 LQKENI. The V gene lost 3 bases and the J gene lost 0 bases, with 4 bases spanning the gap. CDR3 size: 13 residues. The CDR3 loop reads CASSPGSTDTQYF. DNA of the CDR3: TGTGCCAGCTCACCGGGCAGCACAGATACGCAGTATTTT.

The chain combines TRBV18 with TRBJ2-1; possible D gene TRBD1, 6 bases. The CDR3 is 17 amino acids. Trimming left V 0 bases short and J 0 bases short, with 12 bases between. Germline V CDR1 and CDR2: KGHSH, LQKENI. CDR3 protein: CASSPPVGTPSYNEQFF. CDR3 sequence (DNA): TGTGCCAGCTCACCACCGGTCGGGACACCCTCCTACAATGAGCAGTTCTTC.